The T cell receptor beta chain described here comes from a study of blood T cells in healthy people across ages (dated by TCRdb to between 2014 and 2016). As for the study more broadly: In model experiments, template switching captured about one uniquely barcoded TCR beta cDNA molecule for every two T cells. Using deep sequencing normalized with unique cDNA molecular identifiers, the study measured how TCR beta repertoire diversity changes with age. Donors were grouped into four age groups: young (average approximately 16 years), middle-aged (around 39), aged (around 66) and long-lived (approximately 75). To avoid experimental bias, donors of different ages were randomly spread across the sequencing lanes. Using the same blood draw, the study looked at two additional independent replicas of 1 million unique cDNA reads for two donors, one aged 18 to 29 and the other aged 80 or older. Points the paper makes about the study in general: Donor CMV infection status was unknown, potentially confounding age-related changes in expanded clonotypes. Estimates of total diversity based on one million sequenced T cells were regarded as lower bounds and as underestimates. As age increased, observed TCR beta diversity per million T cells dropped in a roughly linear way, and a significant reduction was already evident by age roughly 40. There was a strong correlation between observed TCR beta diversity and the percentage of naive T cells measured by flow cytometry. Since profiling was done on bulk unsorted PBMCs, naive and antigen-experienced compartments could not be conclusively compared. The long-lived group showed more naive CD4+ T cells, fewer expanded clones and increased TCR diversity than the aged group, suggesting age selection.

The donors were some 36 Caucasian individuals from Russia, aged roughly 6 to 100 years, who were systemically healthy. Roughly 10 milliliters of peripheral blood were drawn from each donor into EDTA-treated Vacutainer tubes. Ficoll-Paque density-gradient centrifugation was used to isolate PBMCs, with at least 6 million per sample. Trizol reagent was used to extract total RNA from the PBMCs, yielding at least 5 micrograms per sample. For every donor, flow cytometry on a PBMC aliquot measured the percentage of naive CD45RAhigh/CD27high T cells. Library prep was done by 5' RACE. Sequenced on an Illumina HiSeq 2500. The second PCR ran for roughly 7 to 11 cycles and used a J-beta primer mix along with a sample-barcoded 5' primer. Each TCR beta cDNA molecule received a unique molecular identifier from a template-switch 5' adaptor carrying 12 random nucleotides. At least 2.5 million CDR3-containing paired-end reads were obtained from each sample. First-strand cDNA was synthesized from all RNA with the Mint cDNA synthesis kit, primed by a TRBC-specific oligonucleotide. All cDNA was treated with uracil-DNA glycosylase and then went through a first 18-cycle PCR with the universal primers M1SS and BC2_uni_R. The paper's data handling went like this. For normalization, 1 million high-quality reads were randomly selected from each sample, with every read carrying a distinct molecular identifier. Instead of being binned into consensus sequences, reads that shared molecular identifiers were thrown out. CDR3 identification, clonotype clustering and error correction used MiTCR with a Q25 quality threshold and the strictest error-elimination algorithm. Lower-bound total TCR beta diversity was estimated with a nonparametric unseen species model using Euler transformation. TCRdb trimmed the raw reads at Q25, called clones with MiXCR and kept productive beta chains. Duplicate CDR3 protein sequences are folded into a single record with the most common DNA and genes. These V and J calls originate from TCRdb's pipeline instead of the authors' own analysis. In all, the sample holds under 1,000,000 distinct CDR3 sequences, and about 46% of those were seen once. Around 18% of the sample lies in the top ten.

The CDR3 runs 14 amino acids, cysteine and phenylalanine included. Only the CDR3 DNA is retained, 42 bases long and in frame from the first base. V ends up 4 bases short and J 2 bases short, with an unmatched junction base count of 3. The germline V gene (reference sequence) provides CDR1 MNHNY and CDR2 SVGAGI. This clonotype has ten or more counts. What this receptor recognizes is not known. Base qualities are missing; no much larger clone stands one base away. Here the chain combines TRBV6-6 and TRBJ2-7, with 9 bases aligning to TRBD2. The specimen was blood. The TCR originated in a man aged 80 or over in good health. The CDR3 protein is CASSLREGPYEQYF. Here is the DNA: TGTGCCAGCAGTTTGCGGGAGGGCCCCTACGAGCAGTACTTC.